Given below is one T cell receptor (beta chain) in context. The germline gives CDR1 MNHEY, CDR2 SMNVEV (reference sequence). The CDR3 spans 14 residues. The V segment lost 6 bases and the J segment 6 bases; nucleotides outside the gene matches: 7. The RNA input was about 0.5 to 1 ug, and it was reverse transcribed with random hexamers. TCRdb reprocessed the immunoSEQ multiplex PCR reads via MiXCR and lists one record per CDR3 protein. Among around 270,000 distinct CDR3 sequences, around 85% were seen once, and the ten largest hold about 0.22%. This sample is drawn from a study of CD8 T cells in Susac syndrome.

The TCR originated in a human donor with multiple sclerosis. Sequencing input: CD8+ T cells from PBMCs. The V gene is TRBV27, the J gene TRBJ1-5, with TRBD1 identical over 8 bases. CDR3 nucleotide sequence: TGTGCCAGCAGATCCGGACAGGGCGCTCAGCCCCAGCATTTT. It is translated as CASRSGQGAQPQHF.